Detailed here is one TCR beta chain. This specimen belongs to a study of blood T cells in healthy people across ages. Primed by a sample-barcoded 5' primer and a J-beta primer mix, a second PCR proceeded for roughly 7 to 11 cycles. Each CDR3 protein is one row after TCRdb ran MiXCR on the 5' RACE reads. Of hundreds of thousands of distinct CDR3 sequences listed, 58% were seen once; the top ten hold around 22%. This sequence originates from a man aged 25 to 45 in good health. Sample: blood.

CDR3 nucleotides: TGTGCCAGCCCCCCCGGGACAGGGAAAATCACAGATACGCAGTATTTT. It codes for CASPPGTGKITDTQYF. The rearrangement links TRBV7-8 to TRBJ2-3; 9 bases agree with TRBD1. With V trimmed by 8 bases and J by 2 bases, 11 bases remained unmatched. The CDR3 is made up of 16 amino acids. Germline V lookup: CDR1 SGHVS, CDR2 FQNEAQ.